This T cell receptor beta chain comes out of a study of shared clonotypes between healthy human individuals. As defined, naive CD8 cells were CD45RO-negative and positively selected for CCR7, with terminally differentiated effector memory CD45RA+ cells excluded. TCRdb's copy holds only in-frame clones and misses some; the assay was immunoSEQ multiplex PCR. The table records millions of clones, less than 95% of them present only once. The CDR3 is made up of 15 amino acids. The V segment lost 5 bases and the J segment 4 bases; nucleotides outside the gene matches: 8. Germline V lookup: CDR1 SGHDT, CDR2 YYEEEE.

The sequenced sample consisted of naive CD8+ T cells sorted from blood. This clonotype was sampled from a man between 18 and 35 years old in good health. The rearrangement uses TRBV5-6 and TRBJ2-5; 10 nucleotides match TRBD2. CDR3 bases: TGTGCCAGCAGGTCGCTAGCGGGAGTTCCAGAGACCCAGTACTTC. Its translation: CASRSLAGVPETQYF.